This is a list of T cell receptor beta chains from one sample in a study of Ad26.COV2.S vaccination and SARS-CoV-2 variants. Libraries were prepared by immunoSEQ multiplex PCR; TCRdb keeps only in-frame clonotypes and omits some of them. The profile shows about 350,000 clones, about 85% of them singletons. Source: peripheral blood, taken in a trial of Ad26.COV2.S vaccine versus placebo. The receptors here all came from a person between 18 and 59 years old who received the Ad26.COV2.S COVID-19 vaccine or a placebo. Each CDR3 is given with its conserved first and last residue. Fields, in order: clone size, CDR3 length, J gene, V gene, D gene, CDR3 protein, CDR3 DNA. D genes are given only for firm matches. Where a row states a size, it is once, few, many or the class of an expanded clone; other rows omit it.

abundance: few
len: 16
j_gene: TRBJ2-2
v_gene: TRBV5-6
d_gene: -
CDR3aa: CASSLEFMRNTGELFF
CDR3nt: TGTGCCAGCAGCTTGGAGTTTATGAGGAACACCGGGGAGCTGTTTTTT

abundance: -
len: 15
j_gene: TRBJ2-5
v_gene: TRBV3-1/TRBV3-2
d_gene: TRBD2
CDR3aa: CASSLTSGAQETQYF
CDR3nt: TGTGCCAGCAGCCTGACTAGCGGGGCGCAAGAGACCCAGTACTTC

abundance: -
len: 16
j_gene: TRBJ2-7
v_gene: TRBV4-3
d_gene: -
CDR3aa: CASSQDLYRDPYEQYF
CDR3nt: TGCGCCAGCAGCCAAGATTTGTACAGGGACCCCTACGAGCAGTACTTC

abundance: -
len: 16
j_gene: TRBJ2-3
v_gene: TRBV3-1/TRBV3-2
d_gene: TRBD2
CDR3aa: CASSQGASGGPDTQYF
CDR3nt: TGTGCCAGCAGCCAAGGGGCTAGCGGGGGGCCAGATACGCAGTATTTT

abundance: once
len: 14
j_gene: TRBJ2-7
v_gene: TRBV27
d_gene: TRBD1
CDR3aa: CASSWDSESYEQYF
CDR3nt: TGTGCCAGCAGCTGGGACAGCGAGAGCTACGAGCAGTACTTC

abundance: -
len: 16
j_gene: TRBJ2-7
v_gene: TRBV5-1
d_gene: TRBD2
CDR3aa: CASSGTRGGWAYEQYF
CDR3nt: TGCGCCAGCAGCGGGACTCGCGGGGGGTGGGCCTACGAGCAGTACTTC

abundance: few
len: 12
j_gene: TRBJ2-5
v_gene: TRBV7-7
d_gene: TRBD1
CDR3aa: CASSSTGGSQYF
CDR3nt: TGTGCTAGCAGCTCTACAGGGGGGTCCCAGTACTTC

abundance: -
len: 18
j_gene: TRBJ2-3
v_gene: TRBV6-2/TRBV6-3
d_gene: -
CDR3aa: CASSYESRQGGPWDTQYF
CDR3nt: TGTGCCAGCAGTTACGAGTCGAGGCAGGGGGGGCCTTGGGATACGCAGTATTTT

abundance: -
len: 15
j_gene: TRBJ1-5
v_gene: TRBV28
d_gene: TRBD1
CDR3aa: CASRAGGGGNQPQHF
CDR3nt: TGTGCCAGCAGGGCAGGGGGCGGCGGCAATCAGCCCCAGCATTTT

abundance: -
len: 14
j_gene: TRBJ2-2
v_gene: TRBV9
d_gene: -
CDR3aa: CASRQGTGTGELFF
CDR3nt: TGTGCCAGCAGGCAAGGGACGGGCACCGGGGAGCTGTTTTTT

abundance: -
len: 17
j_gene: TRBJ2-5
v_gene: TRBV28
d_gene: TRBD1
CDR3aa: CASSHNQGTGGIETQYF
CDR3nt: TGTGCCAGCAGCCACAACCAAGGGACAGGGGGTATAGAGACCCAGTACTTC

abundance: -
len: 13
j_gene: TRBJ2-5
v_gene: TRBV4-3
d_gene: -
CDR3aa: CASSGHQGETQYF
CDR3nt: TGCGCCAGCAGTGGACACCAGGGAGAGACCCAGTACTTC

abundance: -
len: 16
j_gene: TRBJ1-2
v_gene: TRBV6-5
d_gene: -
CDR3aa: CASSYKPPDTNYGYTF
CDR3nt: TGTGCCAGCAGTTACAAACCGCCGGATACCAACTATGGCTACACCTTC

abundance: -
len: 16
j_gene: TRBJ1-6
v_gene: TRBV3-1/TRBV3-2
d_gene: TRBD1
CDR3aa: CASSQTQGVGNSPLHF
CDR3nt: TGTGCCAGCAGCCAGACCCAGGGGGTAGGGAATTCACCCCTCCACTTT

abundance: -
len: 16
j_gene: TRBJ2-1
v_gene: TRBV11-3
d_gene: TRBD2
CDR3aa: CASSPRYSGRRNEQFF
CDR3nt: TGTGCCAGCAGCCCAAGATATAGCGGGAGGCGGAATGAGCAGTTCTTC

abundance: -
len: 14
j_gene: TRBJ1-1
v_gene: TRBV5-8
d_gene: TRBD1
CDR3aa: CASSLLDRDTEAFF
CDR3nt: TGTGCCAGCAGCTTGTTGGACAGGGACACTGAAGCTTTCTTT

abundance: -
len: 12
j_gene: TRBJ2-1
v_gene: TRBV11-2
d_gene: -
CDR3aa: CASSLAEFEQFF
CDR3nt: TGTGCCAGCAGCTTGGCGGAGTTTGAGCAGTTCTTC

abundance: few
len: 13
j_gene: TRBJ1-1
v_gene: TRBV6-2/TRBV6-3
d_gene: -
CDR3aa: CASSLLYTTEAFF
CDR3nt: TGTGCCAGCAGTCTTTTATACACCACTGAAGCTTTCTTT

abundance: -
len: 18
j_gene: TRBJ2-6
v_gene: TRBV18
d_gene: -
CDR3aa: CASSPPARPYSGANVLTF
CDR3nt: TGTGCCAGCTCACCACCGGCCAGGCCTTACTCTGGGGCCAACGTCCTGACTTTC

abundance: -
len: 13
j_gene: TRBJ1-1
v_gene: TRBV3-1/TRBV3-2
d_gene: -
CDR3aa: CASSQGHFTEAFF
CDR3nt: TGTGCCAGCAGCCAGGGACATTTCACTGAAGCTTTCTTT

abundance: -
len: 14
j_gene: TRBJ1-4
v_gene: TRBV5-1
d_gene: TRBD1
CDR3aa: CASGIQGTNEKLFF
CDR3nt: TGCGCCAGCGGTATACAGGGGACTAATGAAAAACTGTTTTTT

abundance: -
len: 14
j_gene: TRBJ2-5
v_gene: TRBV4-3
d_gene: -
CDR3aa: CASSQGGTVGTQYF
CDR3nt: TGCGCCAGCAGCCAAGGCGGGACAGTAGGGACCCAGTACTTC

abundance: -
len: 14
j_gene: TRBJ2-7
v_gene: TRBV9
d_gene: TRBD1
CDR3aa: CASSGTGFSYEQYF
CDR3nt: TGTGCCAGCAGCGGGACAGGCTTCTCCTACGAGCAGTACTTC

abundance: -
len: 18
j_gene: TRBJ1-3
v_gene: TRBV7-8
d_gene: TRBD1
CDR3aa: CASSRDSSLVGAGNTIYF
CDR3nt: TGTGCCAGCAGCAGGGACAGTTCCTTGGTAGGGGCTGGAAACACCATATATTTT

abundance: -
len: 17
j_gene: TRBJ2-7
v_gene: TRBV9
d_gene: TRBD2
CDR3aa: CASSILPGLAGENEQYF
CDR3nt: TGTGCCAGCAGCATACTACCGGGACTAGCGGGAGAGAACGAGCAGTACTTC

abundance: -
len: 12
j_gene: TRBJ1-4
v_gene: TRBV7-2
d_gene: -
CDR3aa: CASSLPGSALFF
CDR3nt: TGTGCCAGCAGCTTACCAGGGTCAGCGCTGTTTTTT

abundance: -
len: 15
j_gene: TRBJ2-7
v_gene: TRBV6-5
d_gene: -
CDR3aa: CASSYGRDPSYEQYF
CDR3nt: TGTGCCAGCAGTTACGGGCGGGACCCTTCCTACGAGCAGTACTTC

abundance: -
len: 14
j_gene: TRBJ1-5
v_gene: TRBV7-2
d_gene: -
CDR3aa: CASRSRGANQPQHF
CDR3nt: TGTGCCAGCAGGTCACGGGGGGCCAATCAGCCCCAGCATTTT

abundance: -
len: 15
j_gene: TRBJ1-3
v_gene: TRBV6-5
d_gene: TRBD1
CDR3aa: CASNLDRNSGNTIYF
CDR3nt: TGTGCCAGCAACTTGGACAGGAACTCTGGAAACACCATATATTTT

abundance: once
len: 14
j_gene: TRBJ2-7
v_gene: TRBV3-1/TRBV3-2
d_gene: -
CDR3aa: CASSQGQYSYEQYF
CDR3nt: TGTGCCAGCAGCCAAGGACAGTACTCCTACGAGCAGTACTTC

abundance: -
len: 16
j_gene: TRBJ2-5
v_gene: TRBV30
d_gene: TRBD2
CDR3aa: CAWTIGAGGFQETQYF
CDR3nt: TGTGCCTGGACGATAGGAGCGGGGGGGTTCCAAGAGACCCAGTACTTC

abundance: -
len: 13
j_gene: TRBJ1-3
v_gene: TRBV18
d_gene: TRBD1
CDR3aa: CASFRQGQNTIYF
CDR3nt: TGTGCCAGCTTCCGACAGGGGCAAAACACCATATATTTT

abundance: many
len: 14
j_gene: TRBJ2-7
v_gene: TRBV6-1
d_gene: -
CDR3aa: CASSERGSSYEQYF
CDR3nt: TGTGCCAGCAGTGAACGGGGGAGCTCCTACGAGCAGTACTTC

abundance: -
len: 15
j_gene: TRBJ2-2
v_gene: TRBV25-1
d_gene: TRBD1
CDR3aa: CASMVGTGGTGELFF
CDR3nt: TGTGCCAGCATGGTGGGGACAGGGGGCACCGGGGAGCTGTTTTTT

abundance: -
len: 14
j_gene: TRBJ1-5
v_gene: TRBV30
d_gene: -
CDR3aa: CAWSVGGAGQPQHF
CDR3nt: TGTGCCTGGAGTGTAGGGGGGGCAGGTCAGCCCCAGCATTTT

abundance: -
len: 13
j_gene: TRBJ2-1
v_gene: TRBV24-1
d_gene: -
CDR3aa: CATSDLDGGEQFF
CDR3nt: TGTGCCACCAGTGATTTGGACGGAGGGGAGCAGTTCTTC

abundance: few
len: 15
j_gene: TRBJ2-7
v_gene: TRBV6-6
d_gene: -
CDR3aa: CASSPTDRITYEQYF
CDR3nt: TGTGCCAGCAGTCCAACCGACAGGATCACCTACGAGCAGTACTTC

abundance: -
len: 18
j_gene: TRBJ2-6
v_gene: TRBV3-1/TRBV3-2
d_gene: TRBD1
CDR3aa: CASSNRDRGSAGANVLTF
CDR3nt: TGTGCCAGCAGCAACCGGGACAGGGGATCTGCTGGGGCCAACGTCCTGACTTTC

abundance: -
len: 20
j_gene: TRBJ2-1
v_gene: TRBV6-1
d_gene: TRBD2
CDR3aa: CASSEIGQGRTSGRFYEQFF
CDR3nt: TGTGCCAGCAGTGAAATTGGACAGGGAAGGACTAGCGGGAGGTTCTATGAGCAGTTCTTC

abundance: -
len: 12
j_gene: TRBJ2-1
v_gene: TRBV12-5
d_gene: -
CDR3aa: CASGSRFDEQFF
CDR3nt: TGTGCTAGTGGTTCTCGATTTGATGAGCAGTTCTTC

abundance: -
len: 12
j_gene: TRBJ2-2
v_gene: TRBV10-3
d_gene: -
CDR3aa: CAISEGSGELFF
CDR3nt: TGTGCCATCAGTGAAGGGTCAGGGGAGCTGTTTTTT